Presented here are 12 T cell receptor beta chains from one specimen sequenced in a study of T cells in narcolepsy. Sequenced by immunoSEQ multiplex PCR; TCRdb stores in-frame clones only, minus some. The data show about 33,000 clones, roughly 88% seen once. What was sequenced was CD45RA- memory CD4+ T cells from PBMCs. These TCRs come from a human donor with narcolepsy.

The chain has TRBV14 and TRBJ1-1; D gene ambiguous. Trimming left V 3 bases short and J 0 bases short, with 14 bases between. The germline gives CDR1 SGHDN, CDR2 FVKESK. The CDR3 loop spans 16 amino acids. CDR3 residues: CASSQYTQALNTEAFF. The CDR3 nucleotides read TGTGCCAGCAGCCAGTATACGCAAGCTCTGAACACTGAAGCTTTCTTT.

The chain couples TRBV18 to TRBJ1-1; a weak D match, TRBD1 (5 bases). Trimming took off 3 bases at V and 3 bases at J, with 14 bases between the two ends. This CDR3 comprises 15 residues. The germline CDR1 and CDR2 sequences are KGHSH and LQKENI. The CDR3 reads CASSPGRGADTEAFF. In nucleotides, the CDR3 is TGTGCCAGCTCACCGGGGAGGGGCGCAGACACTGAAGCTTTCTTT.

The V call is TRBV30, the J call TRBJ2-5; D gene unclear. The length of the CDR3 is 11 residues. Germline CDR1 and CDR2: GTSNPN and SVGIG (reference sequence). Trimming left V 0 bases short and J 9 bases short, with 8 bases between. CDR3 in amino acids: CAWSVQSAQYF. CDR3 coding DNA: TGTGCCTGGAGTGTACAAAGCGCCCAGTACTTC.

This clone was counted once. The V call is TRBV5-1, the J call TRBJ2-1, with D tentatively TRBD1 (6 bases). V lost 6 bases, J lost 9 bases, and 19 bases lay in between. The germline gives CDR1 SGHRS, CDR2 YFSETQ. The CDR3 contains 14 residues. The CDR3 region is CASKHRTDFTEQFF. The CDR3 DNA reads as TGCGCCAGCAAACACCGGACAGATTTTACTGAGCAGTTCTTC.

This rearrangement joins TRBV6-7 to TRBJ2-2, with TRBD2 matching 8 bases. TRBV6-7 is recorded as an ORF, its role being uncertain. CDR3 length: 19 amino acids. The junction had 16 bases not matched to a gene; V was cut back by 5 bases and J by 2 bases. The CDR3 nucleotides read TGTGCCAGCAGTAAGGTCAGGGCTAGCGGGCCCACCAACACCGGGGAGCTGTTTTTT. Encoded protein: CASSKVRASGPTNTGELFF.

Here the CDR3 reads CAWSATLVGLNEQYF. The CDR3 DNA sequence: TGTGCCTGGAGTGCCACGTTAGTGGGGCTTAACGAGCAGTACTTC. The chain uses TRBV30 and TRBJ2-7, with D perhaps matching TRBD1 (5 bases). Trimming pared 1 base from V and 5 bases from J, leaving 18 bases between. The CDR3 loop spans 15 amino acids. Looked up from germline, CDR1 is GTSNPN and CDR2 is SVGIG (reference sequence).

This chain joins TRBV30 and TRBJ1-5; D not certain. In germline, CDR1 is GTSNPN, CDR2 SVGIG (reference sequence). This CDR3 has 14 amino acids. The ends were cut back, 0 bases at V and 2 bases at J, with 8 bases in the middle. The CDR3 spells CAWSVKGGNQPQHF. In DNA, the CDR3 is TGTGCCTGGAGTGTAAAGGGCGGCAATCAGCCCCAGCATTTT.

The CDR3 region has the DNA TGTGCCAGCAGCCTCGGGGAGCTGTTTTTT. Translation gives CASSLGELFF. J is TRBJ2-2 and V is TRBV7-9; D gene unclear. Trimming cost V 5 bases and J 7 bases, with 2 bases left between them. From germline, CDR1 is SEHNR and CDR2 FQNEAQ (reference sequence). The CDR3 is made up of 10 amino acids.

The chain is built from TRBV27 and TRBJ2-3, with D hard to call. This CDR3 has 12 residues. Deletions cut 6 bases from V and 2 bases from J, with 6 bases between. Germline loops: CDR1 MNHEY, CDR2 SMNVEV (reference sequence). The CDR3, as DNA: TGTGCCAGCAGCAGACTCACAGATACGCAGTATTTT. Its translation is CASSRLTDTQYF.

V usage is TRBV21-1 and J usage is TRBJ1-5. TRBV21-1 is annotated as a pseudogene. CDR3 length: 15 amino acids. The CDR3 nucleotides read TGTGCCAGCAGCAAATTTAGAGTTTATAATCAGCCCCAGCATTTT. Translation gives CASSKFRVYNQPQHF.

As regards this clone: Additional DNA sequences in this sample encode the identical CDR3. This chain uses TRBV5-6 with TRBJ2-6, with a possible D match to TRBD2 (5 bases). Germline lookup yields CDR1 SGHDT and CDR2 YYEEEE. Trimming pared 5 bases from V and 2 bases from J, leaving 17 bases between. The CDR3 is 17 amino acids. CDR3: CASSLPRKGAGANVLTF. CDR3 bases: TGTGCCAGCAGTCTTCCCAGAAAGGGAGCTGGGGCCAACGTCCTGACTTTC.

CDR3 residues: CASSIEEGSYNEQFF. As DNA, the CDR3 is TGTGCCAGTAGTATAGAGGAGGGATCCTACAATGAGCAGTTCTTC. The chain recombines TRBV19 with TRBJ2-1; possible D gene TRBD2, 6 bases. Germline V CDR1 and CDR2: LNHDA, SQIVND (reference sequence). The germline V and J ends were trimmed by 0 bases and 1 base, with 7 bases remaining between them. This CDR3 contains 15 residues.